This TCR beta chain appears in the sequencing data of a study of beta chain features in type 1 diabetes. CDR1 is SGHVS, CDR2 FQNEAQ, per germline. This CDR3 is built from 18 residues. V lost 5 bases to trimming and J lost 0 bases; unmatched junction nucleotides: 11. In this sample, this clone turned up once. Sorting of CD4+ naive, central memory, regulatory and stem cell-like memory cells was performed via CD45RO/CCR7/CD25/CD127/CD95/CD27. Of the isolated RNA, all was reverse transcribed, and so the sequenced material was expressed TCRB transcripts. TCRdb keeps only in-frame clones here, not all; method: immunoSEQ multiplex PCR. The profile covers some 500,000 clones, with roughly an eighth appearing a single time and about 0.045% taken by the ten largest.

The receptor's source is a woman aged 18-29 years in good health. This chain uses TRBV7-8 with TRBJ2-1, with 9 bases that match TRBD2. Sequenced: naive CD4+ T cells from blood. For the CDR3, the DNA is TGTGCCAGCAGCCCGCTTTATAGACTAGCGGCCTCCTACAATGAGCAGTTCTTC. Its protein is CASSPLYRLAASYNEQFF. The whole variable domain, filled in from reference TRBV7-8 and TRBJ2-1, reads GAGVSQSPRYKVAKRGQDVALRCDPISGHVSLFWYQQALGQGPEFLTYFQNEAQLDKSGLPSDRFFAERPEGSVSTLKIQRTQQEDSAVYLCASSPLYRLAASYNEQFFGPGTRLTVL.